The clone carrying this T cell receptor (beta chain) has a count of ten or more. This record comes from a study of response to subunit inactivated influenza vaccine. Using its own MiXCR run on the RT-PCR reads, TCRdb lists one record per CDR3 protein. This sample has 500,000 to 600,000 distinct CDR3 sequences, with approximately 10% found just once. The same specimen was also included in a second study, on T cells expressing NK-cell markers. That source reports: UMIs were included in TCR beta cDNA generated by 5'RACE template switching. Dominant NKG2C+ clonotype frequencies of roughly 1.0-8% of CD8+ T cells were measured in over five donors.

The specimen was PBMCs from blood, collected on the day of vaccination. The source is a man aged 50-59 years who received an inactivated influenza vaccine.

CDR3 bases: TGTGCCAGCAGACGACAGGGCGGCCTAGAAACCGGGGAGCTGTTTTTT. Amino acid sequence: CASRRQGGLETGELFF. This sequence joins TRBV6-4 and TRBJ2-2; 7 bases line up with TRBD1. The J segment lost 5 bases and the V segment lost 6 bases, leaving 12 bases of the junction unmatched. The germline gives CDR1 MRHNA, CDR2 SNTAGT. The CDR3 is 16 amino acids.